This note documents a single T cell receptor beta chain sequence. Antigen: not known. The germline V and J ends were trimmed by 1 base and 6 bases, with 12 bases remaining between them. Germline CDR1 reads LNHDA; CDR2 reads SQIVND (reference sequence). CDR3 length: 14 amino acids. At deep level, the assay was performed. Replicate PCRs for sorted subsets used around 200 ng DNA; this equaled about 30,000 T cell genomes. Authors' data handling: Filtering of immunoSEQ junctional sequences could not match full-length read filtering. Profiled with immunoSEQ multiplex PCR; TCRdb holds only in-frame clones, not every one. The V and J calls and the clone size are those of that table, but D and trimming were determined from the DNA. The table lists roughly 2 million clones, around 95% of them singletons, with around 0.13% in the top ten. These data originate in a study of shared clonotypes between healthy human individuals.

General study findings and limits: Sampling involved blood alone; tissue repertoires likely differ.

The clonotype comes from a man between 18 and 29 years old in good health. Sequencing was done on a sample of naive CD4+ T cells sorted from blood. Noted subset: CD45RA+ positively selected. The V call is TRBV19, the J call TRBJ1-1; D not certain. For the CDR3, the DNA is TGTGCCAGTAGTATAGGTGGGCTTGGGGCTGAAGCTTTCTTT. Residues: CASSIGGLGAEAFF.